One T cell receptor (beta chain) is described in this entry. It has no known antigen specificity. Base qualities are missing; no much larger clone stands one base away. The sample originates from a study of T cells in Graves' hyperthyroidism and ophthalmopathy (dated by TCRdb to the late 2010s). Regarding the complete study: Peripheral blood samples were taken at initial diagnosis, before any treatment was given. The 100 or so discovery patients were randomly split 7:3 into training and test sets. The paper describes TCR Vbeta CDR3 sequencing of roughly 130 peripheral blood samples, made up of fewer than 50 ophthalmopathy patients, roughly 75 hyperthyroidism patients and roughly 17 progressor patients. A discovery cohort of approximately 100 patients, approximately 44 with Graves' ophthalmopathy and approximately 57 with stable Graves' hyperthyroidism, was used to find distinguishing TCR V-J signatures. Whether ophthalmopathy could be predicted prospectively was tested in an independent validation cohort made up of fewer than 20 hyperthyroidism patients plus 17 patients who later progressed to ophthalmopathy. In about 6 Graves' hyperthyroidism patients, the study also compared T-cell repertoires from thyroid tissue with T-cell repertoires from blood. Once sampling was done, hyperthyroidism patients were given methimazole at a starting dose of 30 mg daily, whereas ophthalmopathy patients were given high-dose intravenous methylprednisolone. Broad study findings and their caveats: In validation, progression to ophthalmopathy was predicted by the model with more than 65% sensitivity and roughly 76% specificity, a median of roughly six months before onset. Ophthalmopathy was separated from stable hyperthyroidism by a 13 V-J signature model, with around 90% sensitivity and roughly 81% specificity obtained in cross-validation and 80%/75% obtained in testing. Most expanded thyroid clonotypes (frequency above 0.001) were also found in blood, which suggests that blood repertoires may mirror thyroid immune responses. Sample size was not statistically predetermined, and blinding of investigators to group allocation was not performed.

Ophthalmopathy patients had moderately to severely active disease, Clinical Activity Score of at least 3, NOSPECS grade of at least 4, and duration under 3 months. The study excluded patients with uncontrolled infections, other autoimmune diseases, pregnancy or lactation. Diagnoses were established on the basis of clinical symptoms, serum thyroxine and TRAb, thyroid ultrasound, and orbital computed tomography. PBMCs were separated from roughly 9.3 ml of fresh peripheral blood using Ficoll-Paque density gradient centrifugation. Trizol reagent was used to extract total RNA, and RNA quality was then checked on an Agilent 2100 Bioanalyzer. From the cysteine through the phenylalanine, the CDR3 covers 13 amino acids. Only CDR3 DNA is held: 39 bases, read in frame from base 1. The germline ends are 10 bases apart after V is trimmed by 4 bases and J by 6 bases. CDR1 and CDR2 are drawn from the germline V gene (reference sequence): SGHKS, YYEKEE.

The TCR beta CDR3 regions were amplified from RNA transcripts. The first round of RT-PCR for the TCR CDR3 was performed with the HTBI primer set and the Qiagen OneStep RT-PCR kit. Libraries were constructed in a second round of multiplex PCR, after which size selection and purification were performed. The libraries were sequenced on an Illumina HiSeq2000 using paired-end 100 bp reads. Per the authors' processing: SOAPnuke was used to process the raw data, throwing out any read that contained adapters or uncalled bases, had a mean Phred below 15, or lacked an exact constant-primer or identifier match. COPE v1.2.5 was used to merge high-quality paired reads, and clonotypes were defined as unique nucleotide sequences. MiTCR v1.1 was used to align clonotypes to the IMGT TRBV, TRBD and TRBJ reference segments. Analysis was restricted to V-J combinations with a frequency above 0.0001, which covered 99.2% of repertoires. The TCS score was defined as the ratio of F50 (clonal expansion) to E x V (chaos), calculated using BLOSUM62-based TCRdist between CDR3 peptides within each V-J. Welch's t-statistics and random forest reduced around 550 V-J features to 13, which were used in a naive Bayes classifier (R e1071). TCRdb itself trimmed the public reads at Q25 with fastp, ran MiXCR and retained productive beta chains. Rows merge per CDR3 protein into single entries with the most common DNA and genes. TCRdb's processing, not the study's, gives the V and J calls here. In all, the sample holds under 400,000 distinct CDR3 sequences, and about 15% of those were seen once. The ten largest clones capture about 21% of the sample.

This receptor was taken from a woman in her fifties or sixties with Graves' ophthalmopathy. The V gene is TRBV5-5 and the J gene is TRBJ2-2, with no reliable assignment of the D segment. The sequenced sample was blood. At the DNA level, the sequence is TGTGCCAGCAGCCAATATGGGGCCGGGGAGCTGTTTTTT. This encodes CASSQYGAGELFF. The reference TRBV5-5 and TRBJ2-2 proteins fill in what lies around the CDR3, so the full variable domain reads DAGVTQSPTHLIKTRGQQVTLRCSPISGHKSVSWYQQVLGQGPQFIFQYYEKEERGRGNFPDRFSARQFPNYSSELNVNALLLGDSALYLCASSQYGAGELFFGEGSRLTVL.